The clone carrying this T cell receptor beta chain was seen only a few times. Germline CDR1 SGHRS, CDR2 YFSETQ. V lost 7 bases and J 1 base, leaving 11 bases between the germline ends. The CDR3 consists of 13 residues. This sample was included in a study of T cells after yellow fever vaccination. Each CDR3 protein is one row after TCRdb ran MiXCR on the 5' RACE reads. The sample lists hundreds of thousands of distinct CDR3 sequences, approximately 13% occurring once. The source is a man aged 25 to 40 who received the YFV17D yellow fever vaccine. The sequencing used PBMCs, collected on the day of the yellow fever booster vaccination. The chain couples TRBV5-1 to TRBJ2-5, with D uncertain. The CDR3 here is CASGPGSQETQYF. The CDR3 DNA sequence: TGCGCCAGCGGCCCCGGATCCCAAGAGACCCAGTACTTC.